A selection of T cell receptor beta chains follows, all from one sample in a study of blood T cells in healthy people across ages. TCRdb used MiXCR to reprocess the 5' RACE reads, holding one entry per CDR3 protein. The sample carries around 1,800,000 distinct CDR3 sequences, around 40% recorded once. Sequenced input: blood. The receptor set was obtained from a human donor in good health. The CDR3 runs from the conserved cysteine through the conserved F or W. Each record gives: clone size, J gene, V gene, D gene, CDR3 DNA, CDR3 protein. A D gene is named only where the DNA matches it firmly. Size tells how often a clone was seen (once, few, many) or the class of an expanded clone, and some rows leave it out.

clone size: once
J gene: TRBJ2-5
V gene: TRBV7-3
D gene: TRBD2
CDR3 DNA: TGTGCCAGCAGCTTAATAGGAACGGGGGGGCCCGAGACCCAGTACTTC
CDR3 protein: CASSLIGTGGPETQYF

clone size: once
J gene: TRBJ2-2
V gene: TRBV28
D gene: TRBD1
CDR3 DNA: TGTGCCAGCAGGAACGACAGGGGTACCGGGGAGCTGTTTTTT
CDR3 protein: CASRNDRGTGELFF

clone size: NA
J gene: TRBJ2-1
V gene: TRBV28
D gene: NA
CDR3 DNA: TGTGCCGGCAGTTTATTGGGGGAGGAGGGCAATGAGCAGTTCTTC
CDR3 protein: CAGSLLGEEGNEQFF

clone size: NA
J gene: TRBJ1-1
V gene: TRBV20-1
D gene: NA
CDR3 DNA: TGCAGTGCTAGAGATGGTGGGGCAGGGGTAAGAGCTTTCTTT
CDR3 protein: CSARDGGAGVRAFF

clone size: NA
J gene: TRBJ1-2
V gene: TRBV27
D gene: NA
CDR3 DNA: TGTGCCAGCAGTTCTTGGCAGGGCTTAACTGGCTACACCTTC
CDR3 protein: CASSSWQGLTGYTF

clone size: many
J gene: TRBJ1-1
V gene: TRBV20-1
D gene: NA
CDR3 DNA: TGCAGTGCTAGAGGGGGGTCTCACACTGAAGCTTTCTTT
CDR3 protein: CSARGGSHTEAFF

clone size: NA
J gene: TRBJ2-7
V gene: TRBV7-9
D gene: NA
CDR3 DNA: TGTGCCAGCAGTCTTAACAGGGAATCCTACGAGCAGTACTTC
CDR3 protein: CASSLNRESYEQYF

clone size: few
J gene: TRBJ1-2
V gene: TRBV20-1
D gene: NA
CDR3 DNA: TGCAGTGCTACGACCCCTAGGGGAGGATATGGCTACACCTTC
CDR3 protein: CSATTPRGGYGYTF

clone size: NA
J gene: TRBJ2-3
V gene: TRBV4-2
D gene: NA
CDR3 DNA: TGTGCCAGCAGCCAAGAACGCGGTAACTTGGGAGATACGCAGTATTTT
CDR3 protein: CASSQERGNLGDTQYF

clone size: once
J gene: TRBJ1-1
V gene: TRBV4-1
D gene: NA
CDR3 DNA: TGCGCCAGCAGCCCGAACGACAGGCTGCGGAACACTGAAGCTTTCTTT
CDR3 protein: CASSPNDRLRNTEAFF

clone size: NA
J gene: TRBJ2-3
V gene: TRBV6-2/TRBV6-3
D gene: TRBD2
CDR3 DNA: TGTGCCAGCAGTTATCCGAAAATATATCGGCGGGGGGTCAGCACAGATACGCAGTATTTT
CDR3 protein: CASSYPKIYRRGVSTDTQYF

clone size: once
J gene: TRBJ2-3
V gene: TRBV12-3/TRBV12-4
D gene: TRBD1
CDR3 DNA: TGTGCCAGCAGTAACCGGGACAGGGGTGCAGATACGCAGTATTTT
CDR3 protein: CASSNRDRGADTQYF

clone size: NA
J gene: TRBJ1-3
V gene: TRBV20-1
D gene: NA
CDR3 DNA: TGCAGTGTTCCGAACTACTCTGGAAACACCATATATTTT
CDR3 protein: CSVPNYSGNTIYF

clone size: NA
J gene: TRBJ2-7
V gene: TRBV20-1
D gene: NA
CDR3 DNA: TGCAGTGCTTACAGGGTTCCCTACGAGCAGTACTTC
CDR3 protein: CSAYRVPYEQYF

clone size: NA
J gene: TRBJ2-5
V gene: TRBV3-1
D gene: NA
CDR3 DNA: TGTGCCAGCAACGCGACCCAGTACTTC
CDR3 protein: CASNATQYF

clone size: few
J gene: TRBJ2-3
V gene: TRBV12-5
D gene: NA
CDR3 DNA: TGTGCTAGTGGTTTGGGCCGCACAGATACGCAGTATTTT
CDR3 protein: CASGLGRTDTQYF

clone size: few
J gene: TRBJ1-2
V gene: TRBV5-1
D gene: TRBD1
CDR3 DNA: TGCGCCAGCAGCCAACCAGGGACAGGGGCCGATAGTACCGCTGGCTACACCTTC
CDR3 protein: CASSQPGTGADSTAGYTF

clone size: many
J gene: TRBJ2-6
V gene: TRBV12-3/TRBV12-4
D gene: NA
CDR3 DNA: TGTGCCAGCAGTGGATATCAGGGTCCCTCTGGGGCCAACGTCCTGACTTTC
CDR3 protein: CASSGYQGPSGANVLTF

clone size: NA
J gene: TRBJ1-1
V gene: TRBV20-1
D gene: NA
CDR3 DNA: TGCAGTGCTAGAGATCCGGGGGCCACTGAAGCTTTCTTT
CDR3 protein: CSARDPGATEAFF

clone size: few
J gene: TRBJ1-1
V gene: TRBV13
D gene: TRBD1
CDR3 DNA: TGTGCCAGCAGGATACAGGGGAAGAGCACTGAAGCTTTCTTT
CDR3 protein: CASRIQGKSTEAFF

clone size: NA
J gene: TRBJ2-7
V gene: TRBV7-7
D gene: NA
CDR3 DNA: TGTGCCACATCGGAGATAGACCTCTCCTACGAGCAGTACTTC
CDR3 protein: CATSEIDLSYEQYF

clone size: NA
J gene: TRBJ1-2
V gene: TRBV3-1
D gene: NA
CDR3 DNA: TGTGCCAGCAGCCAAGAAGGCAGTGCGCTATATGGCTACACCTTC
CDR3 protein: CASSQEGSALYGYTF

clone size: few
J gene: TRBJ2-7
V gene: TRBV7-9
D gene: TRBD1
CDR3 DNA: TGTGCCAGCGGAACTGACAGGGGGCGACACGAGCAGTACTTC
CDR3 protein: CASGTDRGRHEQYF

clone size: NA
J gene: TRBJ1-5
V gene: TRBV9
D gene: NA
CDR3 DNA: TGTGCCAGCAGCGTAGGAGGGGCAGGGGCGGCCCAGCATTTT
CDR3 protein: CASSVGGAGAAQHF

clone size: few
J gene: TRBJ2-1
V gene: TRBV20-1
D gene: NA
CDR3 DNA: TGCAGTGCTAGGACGGACAGATACAATGAGCAGTTCTTC
CDR3 protein: CSARTDRYNEQFF

clone size: NA
J gene: TRBJ2-7
V gene: TRBV2
D gene: TRBD1
CDR3 DNA: TGTGCCAGCAGTGGAGCTCCGGGACAGGGGTACGACGAGCAGTACTTC
CDR3 protein: CASSGAPGQGYDEQYF

clone size: NA
J gene: TRBJ2-1
V gene: TRBV15
D gene: NA
CDR3 DNA: TGTGCCGCCAGCAGAGAGGGGGAGGGTGATGAGCAGTTCTTC
CDR3 protein: CAASREGEGDEQFF

clone size: NA
J gene: TRBJ2-5
V gene: TRBV6-5
D gene: NA
CDR3 DNA: TGTGCCAGCAGTTACGGAGTAGGGGGTTTGGAGACCCAGTACTTC
CDR3 protein: CASSYGVGGLETQYF

clone size: few
J gene: TRBJ2-3
V gene: TRBV12-3/TRBV12-4
D gene: NA
CDR3 DNA: TGTGCCAGCAGTTTGAATCGGGGTACGCAGTATTTT
CDR3 protein: CASSLNRGTQYF

clone size: few
J gene: TRBJ2-3
V gene: TRBV4-2
D gene: NA
CDR3 DNA: TGTGCCAGCAGCCAACAAAAAGGGGACTCCACAGATACGCAGTATTTT
CDR3 protein: CASSQQKGDSTDTQYF

clone size: NA
J gene: TRBJ2-7
V gene: TRBV6-5
D gene: NA
CDR3 DNA: TGTGCCAGCAGTTCCTTACGGGGGGCCTCCTACGAGCAGTACTTC
CDR3 protein: CASSSLRGASYEQYF

clone size: few
J gene: TRBJ1-2
V gene: TRBV15
D gene: TRBD1
CDR3 DNA: TGTGCCACCAGCAGAGATCTTTCACAGGGGAGAGGCTACACCTTC
CDR3 protein: CATSRDLSQGRGYTF

clone size: NA
J gene: TRBJ2-7
V gene: TRBV7-9
D gene: NA
CDR3 DNA: TGTGCCAGCAACTCCTTAGCCGGGTCCTCCTACGAGCAGTACTTC
CDR3 protein: CASNSLAGSSYEQYF

clone size: NA
J gene: TRBJ2-1
V gene: TRBV11-3
D gene: NA
CDR3 DNA: TGTGCCAGCAGCTTAGCCCAACAGGGTCTTTACAATGAGCAGTTCTTC
CDR3 protein: CASSLAQQGLYNEQFF

clone size: NA
J gene: TRBJ2-3
V gene: TRBV4-3
D gene: NA
CDR3 DNA: TGCGCCAGCAGCCAACTCCGGGGCACGGCAGATACGCAGTATTTT
CDR3 protein: CASSQLRGTADTQYF

clone size: NA
J gene: TRBJ2-1
V gene: TRBV7-2
D gene: NA
CDR3 DNA: TGTGCCAGCAGCTTAGTGGGCGGAACCTCCCATAATGAGCAGTTCTTC
CDR3 protein: CASSLVGGTSHNEQFF

clone size: NA
J gene: TRBJ2-4
V gene: TRBV5-1
D gene: NA
CDR3 DNA: TGCGCCAGCAGCTTGAACCGACGGTCGGACATTCAGTACTTC
CDR3 protein: CASSLNRRSDIQYF

clone size: NA
J gene: TRBJ2-1
V gene: TRBV7-2
D gene: NA
CDR3 DNA: TGTGCCAGCAGCTTAGTCAGGGTGATGAATGAGCAGTTCTTC
CDR3 protein: CASSLVRVMNEQFF

clone size: NA
J gene: TRBJ2-5
V gene: TRBV12-3/TRBV12-4
D gene: NA
CDR3 DNA: TGTGCCAGCAGTTTACGCGACAGCCACGAGCGGTACTTC
CDR3 protein: CASSLRDSHERYF

clone size: NA
J gene: TRBJ2-3
V gene: TRBV15
D gene: NA
CDR3 DNA: TGTGCCACCAGACCCCCCGGGGCAGATACGCAGTATTTT
CDR3 protein: CATRPPGADTQYF

clone size: few
J gene: TRBJ2-6
V gene: TRBV20-1
D gene: TRBD1
CDR3 DNA: TGCAGTGCTACGGACAGGTATACTGGGGCCAACGTCCTGACTTTC
CDR3 protein: CSATDRYTGANVLTF

clone size: few
J gene: TRBJ1-5
V gene: TRBV3-1
D gene: NA
CDR3 DNA: TGTGCCAGCAGCCAAGCGGGGGATAGCAATCAGCCCCAGCATTTT
CDR3 protein: CASSQAGDSNQPQHF

clone size: NA
J gene: TRBJ2-1
V gene: TRBV6-5
D gene: TRBD1
CDR3 DNA: TGTGCCAGCAAAGGGACAGCCAATAATGAGCAGTTCTTC
CDR3 protein: CASKGTANNEQFF

clone size: NA
J gene: TRBJ1-2
V gene: TRBV28
D gene: TRBD1
CDR3 DNA: TGTGCCAGCAGTTTACTCACTCCGGGACAGGGTTATGGCTACACCTTC
CDR3 protein: CASSLLTPGQGYGYTF

clone size: NA
J gene: TRBJ1-2
V gene: TRBV7-9
D gene: TRBD1
CDR3 DNA: TGTGCCAGCAGCTTAGCTTATCAGGACAGGGGGAAGGACGGCTACACCTTC
CDR3 protein: CASSLAYQDRGKDGYTF

clone size: NA
J gene: TRBJ2-7
V gene: TRBV20-1
D gene: TRBD2
CDR3 DNA: TGCAGTGCTAGAGATTCTAGCGGGGGGGCTTACGAGCAGTACTTC
CDR3 protein: CSARDSSGGAYEQYF

clone size: NA
J gene: TRBJ2-7
V gene: TRBV20-1
D gene: NA
CDR3 DNA: TGCAGTGCTAGAGACATGAGACGGTCCACCTACGAGCAGTACTTC
CDR3 protein: CSARDMRRSTYEQYF

clone size: NA
J gene: TRBJ2-7
V gene: TRBV6-1
D gene: NA
CDR3 DNA: TGTGCCGGGGGTAGGGTGTACGAGCAGTACTTC
CDR3 protein: CAGGRVYEQYF

clone size: few
J gene: TRBJ2-5
V gene: TRBV11-2
D gene: TRBD2
CDR3 DNA: TGTGCCAGCAGCTTAGGCGGGGGGGGAAAAGAGACCCAGTACTTC
CDR3 protein: CASSLGGGGKETQYF

clone size: NA
J gene: TRBJ2-3
V gene: TRBV20-1
D gene: TRBD2
CDR3 DNA: TGCAGTGCTAGCGACACAGGACTAGCGGGGACTACTAGCACAGATACGCAGTATTTT
CDR3 protein: CSASDTGLAGTTSTDTQYF